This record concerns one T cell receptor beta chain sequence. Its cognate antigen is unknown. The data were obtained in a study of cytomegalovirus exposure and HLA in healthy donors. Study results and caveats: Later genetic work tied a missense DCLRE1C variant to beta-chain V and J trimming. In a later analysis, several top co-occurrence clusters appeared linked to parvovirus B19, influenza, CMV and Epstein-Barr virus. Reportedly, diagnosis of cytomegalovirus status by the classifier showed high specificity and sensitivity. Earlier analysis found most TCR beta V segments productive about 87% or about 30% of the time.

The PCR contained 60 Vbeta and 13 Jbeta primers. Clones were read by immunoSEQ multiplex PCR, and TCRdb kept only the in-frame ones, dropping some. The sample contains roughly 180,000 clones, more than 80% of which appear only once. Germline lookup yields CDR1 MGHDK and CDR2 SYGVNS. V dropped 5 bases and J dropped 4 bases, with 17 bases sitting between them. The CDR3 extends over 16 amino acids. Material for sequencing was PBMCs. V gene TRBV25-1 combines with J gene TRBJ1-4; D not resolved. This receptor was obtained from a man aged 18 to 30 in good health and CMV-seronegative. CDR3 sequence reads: CASSTRESGFNEKLFF. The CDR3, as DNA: TGTGCCAGCAGTACCCGGGAGAGCGGATTTAATGAAAAACTGTTTTTT.